The 10 T cell receptor beta chains given below trace back to one sample, sequenced in a study of T cells in Graves' hyperthyroidism and ophthalmopathy (dated by TCRdb to between 2019 and 2020). The protocol used for the library was multiplex PCR. Sequencing was performed on an Illumina HiSeq 2000. Amplification of TCR beta CDR3 regions was carried out from RNA transcripts. The first round of RT-PCR for the TCR CDR3 was performed with the HTBI primer set and the Qiagen OneStep RT-PCR kit. TCRdb passed the public sequencing reads through fastp at Q25 and MiXCR, retaining productive beta sequences. Entries that share a CDR3 protein sequence are merged under the most common genes and DNA. Counted in this sample were 400,000 to 500,000 distinct CDR3 sequences; approximately 15% of them appeared once. The ten largest clonotypes hold around 17% of the sample. Material for sequencing was blood. The origin of the receptors is a woman aged 18-29 years with Graves' hyperthyroidism.

The genes are TRBV7-6 and TRBJ1-6, with TRBD1 matching over 9 bases. Trimming took 4 bases from V and 8 from J; bases not matched to a gene: 3. This CDR3 has 14 amino acids. Germline V gene lookup returns CDR1 SGHVS and CDR2 FNYEAQ. The CDR3 protein is CASSSWTGDSPLHF. The CDR3 nucleotides read TGTGCCAGCAGCTCCTGGACAGGGGATTCACCCCTCCACTTT.

This clonotype was seen repeatedly, ten times or more. V and J are TRBV30 and TRBJ2-1; TRBD2 agrees at 11 bases. The ends lost 0 bases at V and 7 bases at J; junction bases unmatched: 5. This CDR3 spans 15 amino acids. The germline V gene encodes CDR1 GTSNPN and CDR2 SVGIG (reference sequence). The CDR3 region is CAWSVRLAGWNEQFF. Written as DNA, the CDR3 is TGTGCCTGGAGTGTACGACTAGCGGGATGGAATGAGCAGTTCTTC.

Worth noting for this clonotype: A read error may be the cause here, since a much bigger clone is one base away. The chain carries TRBV27 and TRBJ1-2; tentatively, D is TRBD1 (6 bases). This CDR3 is 14 amino acids long. Germline lookup yields CDR1 MNHEY and CDR2 SMNVEV (reference sequence). The CDR3, as DNA: TGTGCCAGCAGTTTATCCCAGGGGAACTATGGCTACGCCTTC. Translating gives CASSLSQGNYGYAF.

In its sample, this clonotype was seen many times. This chain links TRBV12-3 or TRBV12-4 with TRBJ2-2, with 9 bases matching TRBD2. The junction had 7 bases not matched to a gene; V was cut back by 10 bases and J by 4 bases. CDR3 size: 14 residues. The CDR3 nucleotides are TGTGCCACCATAGCGGGAGTTCGCACCGGGGAGCTGTTTTTT. The encoded protein is CATIAGVRTGELFF.

This clonotype was counted at least ten times. The chain's CDR3 is CASTGGLAGADTQYF. The CDR3 DNA sequence: TGTGCCAGCACCGGCGGACTAGCGGGAGCAGATACGCAGTATTTT. This chain links TRBV2 with TRBJ2-3; 13 nucleotides match TRBD2. CDR3 length: 15 residues. Germline loops: CDR1 SNHLY, CDR2 FYNNEI. Trimming took 7 bases from V and 4 from J; bases not matched to a gene: 5.

This clonotype appeared a few times. The chain links TRBV10-3 to TRBJ1-5; 7 bases fit TRBD1. CDR1 is ENHRY, CDR2 SYGVKD, per germline. Unmatched junction bases numbered 8, after V lost 10 bases and J lost 2 bases. This CDR3 has 14 residues. CDR3 loop: CANRQGPGNQPQHF. As DNA, the CDR3 is TGTGCCAACCGACAGGGCCCGGGCAATCAGCCCCAGCATTTT.

Many counts were recorded for this clonotype. The rearrangement links TRBV20-1 to TRBJ1-6; no firm D call. Trimming stripped 1 base from V and 7 bases from J, with 14 bases between. The CDR3 extends over 15 amino acids. Germline-derived CDR1 and CDR2 are DFQATT and SNEGSKA (reference sequence). This CDR3 is CSARASPDQNSPLHF. CDR3 in DNA: TGCAGTGCTAGAGCGAGCCCGGACCAAAATTCACCCCTCCACTTT.

The sample holds many counts of this clonotype. The chain recombines TRBV10-3 with TRBJ1-2; 8 bases fit TRBD1. Trimming at V came to 8 bases and at J to 7 bases, leaving 9 bases not matched to a gene. Germline CDR1 is ENHRY and CDR2 is SYGVKD. This CDR3 has 13 residues. The CDR3 DNA sequence: TGTGCCATCGCCCCGGACAGGGTAGTTGGCTACACCTTC. Its translation: CAIAPDRVVGYTF.

This clonotype was recorded at least ten times. This chain uses TRBV30 with TRBJ2-7; D is possibly TRBD1 (6 bases). V was pared by 5 bases and J by 2 bases, with 10 bases between. The CDR3 extends over 12 amino acids. The germline gives CDR1 GTSNPN, CDR2 SVGIG (reference sequence). The CDR3 is CAWAGQTYEQYF. The DNA for the CDR3 is TGTGCCTGGGCAGGACAGACCTACGAGCAGTACTTC.

This clonotype was recorded at least ten times. V gene TRBV3-1 combines with J gene TRBJ2-1; tentative D call: TRBD2 (6 bases). The V end was cut by 2 bases, the J end by 6 bases, with 20 bases between. Per the germline V gene, CDR1 is LGHDT and CDR2 is YNNKEL (reference sequence). CDR3 length: 17 residues. The CDR3: CASSQQSYGSLGNEQFF. CDR3 DNA sequence: TGTGCCAGCAGCCAACAGTCTTACGGGAGTTTAGGCAATGAGCAGTTCTTC.